These 25 T cell receptor beta chains share one sample of origin, sequenced in a study of cytomegalovirus exposure and HLA in healthy donors (dated by TCRdb to about 2017). The library was made by the immunoSEQ multiplex PCR assay. For the multiplex PCR, a mixture combining 60 forward primers for TCR Vbeta segments and 13 reverse primers for TCR Jbeta segments was used. This immuneACCESS table, as held by TCRdb, lists in-frame sequences with V and J called but not all clones. Of the missing ones, under half trace to an unresolved V gene in checked studies; the others have no known cause. This sample has about 110,000 clones in its table, and around 82% of those were observed once. The top ten clones comprise less than 5.5% of the sample. The sequenced sample was PBMCs. These receptors originate from a woman in her twenties or thirties in good health and CMV-seropositive.

J is TRBJ2-3 and V is TRBV21-1; TRBD2, as called in the table, went unchecked against the DNA. TRBV21-1 is tagged as a pseudogene. CDR3 length equals 16 residues. CDR3 amino acids: CASSKGESTSTDTQYF. As DNA, the CDR3 is TGTGCCAGCAGCAAAGGAGAGAGTACTAGCACAGATACGCAGTATTTT.

This clone occurred a few times. This sequence joins TRBV7-6 and TRBJ2-3; TRBD2 aligns across 9 bases. The CDR3 runs to 21 residues. The germline gives CDR1 SGHVS, CDR2 FNYEAQ. The junction had 22 bases not matched to a gene; V was cut back by 5 bases and J by 1 base. The DNA for the CDR3 is TGTGCCAGCAGCACGCGCACACTAGCGGGCGCGTTGAATCCCCGCACAGATACGCAGTATTTT. As protein: CASSTRTLAGALNPRTDTQYF.

The chain uses TRBV25-1 and TRBJ2-3, with 8 bases that match TRBD2. The trim removed 4 bases at V and 3 bases at J, leaving 3 bases unmatched. This CDR3 contains 14 residues. Germline V gives CDR1 MGHDK, CDR2 SYGVNS. The CDR3 coding sequence is TGTGCCAGCAGTGTGGCGGGGGGAACAGATACGCAGTATTTT. This sequence encodes CASSVAGGTDTQYF.

The chain combines TRBV29-1 with TRBJ1-1, with TRBD1 matching over 7 bases. Trimming took 5 bases from V and 4 from J; bases not matched to a gene: 10. CDR3 size: 14 residues. Germline loops: CDR1 SQVTM, CDR2 ANQGSEA. The CDR3 reads CSVIRGLAGTEAFF. CDR3 bases: TGCAGCGTTATAAGGGGGCTCGCCGGCACTGAAGCTTTCTTT.

The chain combines TRBV5-5 with TRBJ1-2, with 9 nucleotides matching TRBD1. Germline V gene lookup returns CDR1 SGHKS and CDR2 YYEKEE (reference sequence). With 4 bases clipped from V and 7 bases from J, the junction kept 17 bases outside the gene matches. The CDR3 consists of 17 residues. This CDR3 is CASSLHTTPNRGLGYTF. The DNA for the CDR3 is TGTGCCAGCAGCCTTCATACCACCCCAAACAGGGGGCTTGGCTACACCTTC.

This rearrangement joins TRBV4-1 to TRBJ1-1; 11 bases map to TRBD1. Germline V gene data show CDR1 as MGHRA and CDR2 as YSYEKL. The CDR3 spans 15 residues. V lost 3 bases and J lost 4; bases outside the gene matches: 4. The CDR3 nucleotides read TGCGCCAGCAGCCATGCCGGGACAGGGGGCACTGAAGCTTTCTTT. It translates to CASSHAGTGGTEAFF.

This clone has just a few counts. The chain combines TRBV19 with TRBJ1-6; 7 nucleotides agree with TRBD1. V lost 9 bases and J lost 7; bases outside the gene matches: 3. The CDR3 is 12 amino acids. CDR1 LNHDA and CDR2 SQIVND come from the germline V gene (reference sequence). The CDR3 region is CASKGANSPLHF. In DNA, the CDR3 is TGTGCCAGCAAGGGGGCGAATTCACCCCTCCACTTT.

V gene TRBV7-9 combines with J gene TRBJ1-4; the D gene is possibly TRBD1 (6 bases). The CDR3 is 14 residues long. Germline V gene lookup returns CDR1 SEHNR and CDR2 FQNEAQ (reference sequence). Trimming stripped 11 bases from V and 0 bases from J, with 13 bases between. CDR3 nucleotides: TGTGCCTCGAGAGGGGGAGCAACTAATGAAAAACTGTTTTTT. Its translation: CASRGGATNEKLFF.

This clone turned up a few times. V and J are TRBV4-1 and TRBJ2-7; unclear D gene. The V end was cut by 0 bases, the J end by 0 bases, with 9 bases between. Per germline, CDR1 MGHRA and CDR2 YSYEKL. There are 15 residues in the CDR3. The CDR3 DNA follows: TGCGCCAGCAGCCAAGATGGAACAGTCTCCTACGAGCAGTACTTC. Translation: CASSQDGTVSYEQYF.

This clone has a handful of counts. V gene TRBV7-9 combines with J gene TRBJ1-1, with TRBD1 identical over 7 bases. Germline CDR1 is SEHNR and CDR2 is FQNEAQ (reference sequence). CDR3 length: 13 amino acids. The junction had 9 bases not matched to a gene; V was cut back by 6 bases and J by 8 bases. The CDR3 nucleotides read TGTGCCAGCAGGCCAACCCAGACAGGGGAAGCTTTCTTT. Its translation: CASRPTQTGEAFF.

This rearrangement joins TRBV18 to TRBJ2-3; 12 bases are shared with TRBD1. Germline V gene sequence: CDR1 KGHSH, CDR2 LQKENI. Trimming removed 5 bases from V and 1 base from J; junction bases left unmatched: 4. The length of the CDR3 is 16 residues. CDR3 sequence reads: CASSSGTGGGTDTQYF. The DNA of the CDR3 is TGTGCCAGCTCATCCGGGACAGGGGGCGGCACAGATACGCAGTATTTT.

This rearrangement joins TRBV19 to TRBJ2-7, with 10 bases matching TRBD2. This CDR3 has 15 amino acids. Germline V gives CDR1 LNHDA, CDR2 SQIVND (reference sequence). J lost 1 base, V lost 5 bases, and 5 bases had no gene match. As DNA, the CDR3 is TGTGCCAGTAGTCGAACTAGCGGGGTATCCTACGAGCAGTACTTC. This translates into CASSRTSGVSYEQYF. Supplemented by reference TRBV19 and TRBJ2-7, the full variable domain reads DGGITQSPKYLFRKEGQNVTLSCEQNLNHDAMYWYRQDPGQGLRLIYYSQIVNDFQKGDIAEGYSVSREKKESFPLTVTSAQKNPTAFYLCASSRTSGVSYEQYFGPGTRLTVT.

The CDR3 DNA reads as TGTGCCAGCAGTGGGGACAGGGGGCTTTTCGACGAGCAGTACTTC. Its protein is CASSGDRGLFDEQYF. The chain combines TRBV6-1 with TRBJ2-7; 12 bases match TRBD1. The CDR3 covers 15 residues. V shed 4 bases, J shed 5 bases, and the junction held 6 bases outside the gene matches. The germline gives CDR1 MNHNS, CDR2 SASEGT.

This chain joins TRBV5-1 and TRBJ2-2; D may be TRBD2 (5 bases). V lost 6 bases, J lost 6 bases, and 18 bases lay in between. The germline V gene has CDR1 SGHRS and CDR2 YFSETQ. This CDR3 has 15 amino acids. The CDR3, as DNA: TGCGCCAGCACTCCGGCGGGCCCCATCGCCGGGGAGCTGTTTTTT. Protein: CASTPAGPIAGELFF.

This clone was seen just once. The junction shows a germline mismatch at one end, possibly a read error. The V and J genes are TRBV7-7 and TRBJ1-5; TRBD1 matches 7 bases. CDR1 SSHAT and CDR2 FNYEAQ come from the germline V gene (reference sequence). The CDR3 loop spans 17 amino acids. The CDR3 sequence: CASSLVNDRVCNQPQHF. The DNA of the CDR3 is TGTGCTAGCAGCTTAGTTAATGACAGGGTATGCAATCAGCCCCAGCATTTT.

The chain employs TRBV7-9 and TRBJ2-5; 13 bases align to TRBD2. This CDR3 contains 19 residues. Trimming removed 1 base from V and 7 bases from J; junction bases left unmatched: 15. Germline V gene sequence: CDR1 SEHNR, CDR2 FQNEAQ (reference sequence). CDR3 sequence (DNA): TGTGCCAGCAGCTTAGGGTTCGCGGGGACTAGCGGGATAACGTGGACCCAGTACTTC. Amino acid sequence: CASSLGFAGTSGITWTQYF.

The genes are TRBV2 and TRBJ1-1, with D possibly TRBD1 on 6 matching bases. The V gene's germline CDR1 is SNHLY and CDR2 FYNNEI. The V gene lost 11 bases and the J gene lost 0 bases, with 13 bases spanning the gap. The CDR3 sequence is 13 residues long. In DNA form, the CDR3 reads TGTGCCTCCCGGACAGATATGAACACTGAAGCTTTCTTT. It encodes CASRTDMNTEAFF.

This clone was counted a few times. The genes are TRBV15 and TRBJ1-5; the match to TRBD1 covers 7 bases. The CDR3 is made up of 17 amino acids. J gave up 5 bases and V 2 bases, and 12 bases lay outside the gene matches. Germline CDR1 is LNHNV and CDR2 is YYDKDF (reference sequence). The CDR3 here is CATSRQTTGAPDQPQHF. The DNA for the CDR3 is TGTGCCACCAGCAGACAAACCACAGGGGCGCCAGATCAGCCCCAGCATTTT.

This clone has just one count. The chain links TRBV15 to TRBJ2-7; D is ambiguous. Germline loops: CDR1 LNHNV, CDR2 YYDKDF (reference sequence). The CDR3 loop spans 14 amino acids. Trimming shortened V by 1 base and J by 5 bases, and 12 bases separated the two germline ends. CDR3 in amino acids: CATSRAIGQDEQYF. CDR3 sequence (DNA): TGTGCCACCAGCAGAGCGATTGGGCAGGACGAGCAGTACTTC.

The chain links TRBV30 to TRBJ1-4; D might be TRBD1 (6 bases). Deletions cut 0 bases from V and 1 base from J, with 12 bases between. The CDR3 consists of 16 residues. Germline CDR1 GTSNPN, CDR2 SVGIG (reference sequence). CDR3 nucleotides: TGTGCCTGGAGTGTTCTGGGGGCGGAAACTAATGAAAAACTGTTTTTT. It codes for CAWSVLGAETNEKLFF. Based on the CDR3 plus reference TRBV30 and TRBJ1-4, the full variable domain is SQTIHQWPATLVQPVGSPLSLECTVEGTSNPNLYWYRQAAGRGLQLLFYSVGIGQISSEVPQNLSASRPQDRQFILSSKKLLLSDSGFYLCAWSVLGAETNEKLFFGSGTQLSVL.

The chain carries TRBV7-9 and TRBJ2-5; D may be TRBD1 (6 bases). Germline assignment: CDR1 SEHNR and CDR2 FQNEAQ (reference sequence). V was pared by 5 bases and J by 1 base, with 17 bases between. This CDR3 spans 16 amino acids. CDR3 bases: TGTGCCAGCAGCGAAGAACAGGGTTTGGTCCAAGAGACCCAGTACTTC. It specifies CASSEEQGLVQETQYF.

J is TRBJ1-1 and V is TRBV2; D is possibly TRBD1 (6 bases). Germline assignment: CDR1 SNHLY and CDR2 FYNNEI. The CDR3 is 15 amino acids. V lost 2 bases and J lost 5, with 15 bases in between. DNA of the CDR3: TGTGCCAGCAGTGAACACACAGGGATGGGAACTGAAGCTTTCTTT. Translated: CASSEHTGMGTEAFF.

The chain joins TRBV5-4 to TRBJ2-1, with 9 bases that match TRBD2. The CDR3 consists of 15 residues. In germline, CDR1 is SGHNT, CDR2 YYREEE (reference sequence). After removal of 5 bases from V and 5 bases from J, the junction contained 8 bases not matched to a gene. The CDR3 loop reads CASRPRAGGDNEQFF. CDR3 DNA sequence: TGTGCCAGCAGACCCCGGGCGGGAGGGGACAATGAGCAGTTCTTC.

CDR3 nucleotides: TGTGCCAGCAGCGTAGCTTCGGGTGACTTGAGGCAGTTCTTC. It codes for CASSVASGDLRQFF. The V gene is TRBV9, the J gene TRBJ2-1; D unresolved. Looked up from germline, CDR1 is SGDLS and CDR2 is YYNGEE. Trimming stripped 0 bases from V and 12 bases from J, with 16 bases between. The CDR3 runs 14 residues.

The chain joins TRBV6-1 to TRBJ1-4; D perhaps matches TRBD1 (5 bases). Trimming removed 2 bases from V and 7 bases from J, with 8 bases in between. CDR1 and CDR2 (germline): MNHNS, SASEGT. CDR3 length equals 13 residues. In DNA, the CDR3 is TGTGCCAGCAGTGAACAGGGCGGTGAAAAACTGTTTTTT. It is translated as CASSEQGGEKLFF.